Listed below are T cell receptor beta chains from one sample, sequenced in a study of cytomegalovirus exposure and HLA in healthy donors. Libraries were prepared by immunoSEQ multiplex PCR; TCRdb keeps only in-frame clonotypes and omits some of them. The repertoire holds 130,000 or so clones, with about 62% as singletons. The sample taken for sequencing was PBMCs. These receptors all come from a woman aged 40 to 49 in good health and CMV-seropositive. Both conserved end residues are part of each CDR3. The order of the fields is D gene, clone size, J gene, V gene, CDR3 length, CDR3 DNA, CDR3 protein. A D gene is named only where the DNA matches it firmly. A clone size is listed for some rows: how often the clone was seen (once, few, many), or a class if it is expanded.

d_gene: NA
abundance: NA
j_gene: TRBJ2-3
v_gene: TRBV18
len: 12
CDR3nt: TGTGCCAGCTCACCTTCTACAGATACGCAGTATTTT
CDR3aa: CASSPSTDTQYF

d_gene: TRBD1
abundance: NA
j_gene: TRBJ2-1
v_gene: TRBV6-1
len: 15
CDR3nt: TGTGCCAGCAGTGATTGGGACAGCTCCTACAATGAGCAGTTCTTC
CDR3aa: CASSDWDSSYNEQFF

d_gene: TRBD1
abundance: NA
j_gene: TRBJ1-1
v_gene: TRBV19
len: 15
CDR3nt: TGTGCCAGTAGTGGACAGGGTTTCGGGAACACTGAAGCTTTCTTT
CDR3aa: CASSGQGFGNTEAFF

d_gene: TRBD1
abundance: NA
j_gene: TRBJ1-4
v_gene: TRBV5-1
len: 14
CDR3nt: TGCGCCAGCAGCTTTCAACAGGGGGCTGAAAAACTGTTTTTT
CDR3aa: CASSFQQGAEKLFF

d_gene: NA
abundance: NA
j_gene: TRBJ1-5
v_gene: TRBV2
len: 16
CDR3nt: TGTGCCAGCAGTGAACAGTCGAATGTAAGGGGTGAGACCCAGCATTTT
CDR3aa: CASSEQSNVRGETQHF

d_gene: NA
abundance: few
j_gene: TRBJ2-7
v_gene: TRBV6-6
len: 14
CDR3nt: TGTGCCAGCAGTTACTCGCGACCACGGGGGGAGCAGTACTTC
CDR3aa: CASSYSRPRGEQYF

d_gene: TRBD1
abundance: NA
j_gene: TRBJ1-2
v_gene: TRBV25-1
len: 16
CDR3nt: TGTGCCAGCAGTGATTTCGGACAGGGGGCAAGGTATGGCTACACCTTC
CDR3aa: CASSDFGQGARYGYTF

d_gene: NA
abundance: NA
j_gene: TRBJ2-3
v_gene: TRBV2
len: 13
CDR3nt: TGTGCCAGCAGAATAGGGGCCACAGATACGCAGTATTTT
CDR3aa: CASRIGATDTQYF

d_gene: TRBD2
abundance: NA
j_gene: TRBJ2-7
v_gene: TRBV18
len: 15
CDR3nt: TGTGCCAGCTCACGTAGCCGGGGGGAAAGTGACGAGCAGTACTTC
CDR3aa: CASSRSRGESDEQYF

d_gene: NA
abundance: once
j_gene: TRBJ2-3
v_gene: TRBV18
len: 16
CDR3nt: TGTGCCAGCTCACCACTGGGTAGCGCTAGCACAGATACGCAGTATTTT
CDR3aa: CASSPLGSASTDTQYF

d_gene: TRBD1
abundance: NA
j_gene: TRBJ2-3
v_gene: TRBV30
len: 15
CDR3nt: TGTGCCTGGGACGTACTCGGGACAGGCGCTGGTACGCAGTATTTT
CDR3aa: CAWDVLGTGAGTQYF

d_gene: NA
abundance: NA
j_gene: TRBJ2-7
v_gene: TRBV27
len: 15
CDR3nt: TGTGCCAGCAGTTCACACGACCCAGGAACCTCCGAGCAGTACTTC
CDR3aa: CASSSHDPGTSEQYF

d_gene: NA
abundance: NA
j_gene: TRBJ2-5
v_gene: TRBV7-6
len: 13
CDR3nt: TGTGCCAGCAGCCGCGCCCCACAAGAGACCCAGTACTTC
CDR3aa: CASSRAPQETQYF

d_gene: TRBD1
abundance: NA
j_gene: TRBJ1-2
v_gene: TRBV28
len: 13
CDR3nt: TGTGCCAGCAGGCGACAGGGGAACTATGGCTACACCTTC
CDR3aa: CASRRQGNYGYTF

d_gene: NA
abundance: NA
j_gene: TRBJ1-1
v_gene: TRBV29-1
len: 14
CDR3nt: TGCAGCGTTGCGGGGACAAGAACTAACACTGAAGCTTTCTTT
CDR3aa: CSVAGTRTNTEAFF

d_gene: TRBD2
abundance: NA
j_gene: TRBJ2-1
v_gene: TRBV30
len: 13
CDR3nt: TGTGCCTGGACTAGCGGGGTGAGAAATGAGCAGTTCTTC
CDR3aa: CAWTSGVRNEQFF

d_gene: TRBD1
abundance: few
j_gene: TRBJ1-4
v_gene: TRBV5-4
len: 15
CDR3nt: TGTGCCAGCAGCTTGGGGACAGGGGGAAGGGAAAAACTGTTTTTT
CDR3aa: CASSLGTGGREKLFF

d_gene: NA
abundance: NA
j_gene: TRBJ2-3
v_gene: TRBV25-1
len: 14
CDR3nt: TGTGCCAGCAGTGGGGACATTAGCACAGATACGCAGTATTTT
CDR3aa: CASSGDISTDTQYF

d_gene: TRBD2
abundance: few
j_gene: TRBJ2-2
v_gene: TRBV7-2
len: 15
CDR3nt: TGTGCCAGCAGCTTCTACCTAGCGGACACCGGGGAGCTGTTTTTT
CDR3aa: CASSFYLADTGELFF

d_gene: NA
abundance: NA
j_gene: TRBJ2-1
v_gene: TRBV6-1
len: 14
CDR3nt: TGTGCCAGCAGTGAAGAATTCATTGCGAGTGAGCAGTTCTTC
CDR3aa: CASSEEFIASEQFF

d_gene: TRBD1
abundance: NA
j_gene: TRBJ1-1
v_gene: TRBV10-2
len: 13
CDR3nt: TGCGCCAGCAGTGGGGACAGGGCCACTGAAGCTTTCTTT
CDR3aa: CASSGDRATEAFF

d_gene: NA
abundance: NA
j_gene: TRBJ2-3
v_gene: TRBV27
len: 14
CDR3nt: TGTGCCAGCAGCCGGGGACAAAACACAAATACGCAGTATTTT
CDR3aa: CASSRGQNTNTQYF

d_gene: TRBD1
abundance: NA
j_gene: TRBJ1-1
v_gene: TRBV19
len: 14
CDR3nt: TGTGCCAGTAGTATAGGGACAGGGAGAACTGAAGCTTTCTTT
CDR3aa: CASSIGTGRTEAFF

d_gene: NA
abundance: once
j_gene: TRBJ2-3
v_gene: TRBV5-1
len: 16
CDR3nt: TGCGCCAGCAGCAATCTCAAACCGGAGGGCACAGATACGCAGTATTTT
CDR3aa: CASSNLKPEGTDTQYF

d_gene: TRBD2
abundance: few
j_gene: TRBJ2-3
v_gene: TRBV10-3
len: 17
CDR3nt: TGTGCCATCGCCACTAAAATACTAGCGGGAGTCGCGGATACGCAGTATTTT
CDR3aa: CAIATKILAGVADTQYF

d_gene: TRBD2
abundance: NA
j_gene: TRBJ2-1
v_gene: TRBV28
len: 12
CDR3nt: TGTGCCAGCAGTTTACTAGCGGGAGAGCAGTTCTTC
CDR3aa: CASSLLAGEQFF

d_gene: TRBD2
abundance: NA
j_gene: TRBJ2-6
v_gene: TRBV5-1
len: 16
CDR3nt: TGCGCCAGCAGCTTGAGCGGGAGGTCTGGGGCCAACGTCCTGACTTTC
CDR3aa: CASSLSGRSGANVLTF

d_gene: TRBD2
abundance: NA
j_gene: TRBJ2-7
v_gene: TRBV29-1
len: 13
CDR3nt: TGCAGCGCCAGACTAGCGGCCTCCTACGAGCAGTACTTC
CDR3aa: CSARLAASYEQYF

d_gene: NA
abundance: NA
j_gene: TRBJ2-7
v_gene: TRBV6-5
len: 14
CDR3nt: TGTGCCAGCAGTTTCCATGGGCGCTCCTACGAGCAGTACTTC
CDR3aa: CASSFHGRSYEQYF

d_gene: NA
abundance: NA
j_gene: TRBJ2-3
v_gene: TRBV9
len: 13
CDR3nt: TGTGCCAGCAGCGTCTTAGCGCCAGATACGCAGTATTTT
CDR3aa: CASSVLAPDTQYF

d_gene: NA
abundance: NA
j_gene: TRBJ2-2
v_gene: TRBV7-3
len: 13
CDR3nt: TGTGCCAGCAGCTTGACAGCAACCGGGGAGCTGTTTTTT
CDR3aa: CASSLTATGELFF

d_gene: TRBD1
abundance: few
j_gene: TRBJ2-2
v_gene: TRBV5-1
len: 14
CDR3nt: TGCGCCAGCAGCCCAGGACAGGACACCGGGGAGCTGTTTTTT
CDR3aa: CASSPGQDTGELFF

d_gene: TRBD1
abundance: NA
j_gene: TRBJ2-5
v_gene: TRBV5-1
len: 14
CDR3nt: TGCGCCAGCAGCATAGGACAGGGTCAAGAGACCCAGTACTTC
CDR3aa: CASSIGQGQETQYF

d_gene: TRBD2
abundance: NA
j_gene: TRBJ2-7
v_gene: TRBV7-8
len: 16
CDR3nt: TGTGCCAGCAGCTCTGGGGGGAGGGGCGGGTCCTACGAGCAGTACTTC
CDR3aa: CASSSGGRGGSYEQYF

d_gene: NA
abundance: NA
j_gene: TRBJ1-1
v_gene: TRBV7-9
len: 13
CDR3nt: TGTGCCAGCAGCTCACAGGCGAACACTGAAGCTTTCTTT
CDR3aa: CASSSQANTEAFF

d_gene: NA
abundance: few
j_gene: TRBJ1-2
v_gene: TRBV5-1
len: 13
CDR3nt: TGCGCCAGCAGCTTAGTACAGAACTATGGCTACACCTTC
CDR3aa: CASSLVQNYGYTF

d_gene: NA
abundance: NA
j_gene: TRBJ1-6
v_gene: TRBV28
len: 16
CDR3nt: TGTGCCAGCAGGCCCACAGGGAGCTCCTATAATTCACCCCTCCACTTT
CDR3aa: CASRPTGSSYNSPLHF

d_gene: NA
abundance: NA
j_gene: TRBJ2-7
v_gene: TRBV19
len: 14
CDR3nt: TGTGCCAGTAGTATACAGGGGTCCTCCTACGAGCAGTACTTC
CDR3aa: CASSIQGSSYEQYF

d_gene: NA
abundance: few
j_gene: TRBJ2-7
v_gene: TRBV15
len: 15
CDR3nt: TGTGCCACCAGCCCCCTTCGGACAGACTACTACGAGCAGTACTTC
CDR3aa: CATSPLRTDYYEQYF

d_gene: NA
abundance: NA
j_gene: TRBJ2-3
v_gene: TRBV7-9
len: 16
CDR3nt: TGTGCCAGCAACAACGGGGCAGGGGCCAGCACAGATACGCAGTATTTT
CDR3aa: CASNNGAGASTDTQYF

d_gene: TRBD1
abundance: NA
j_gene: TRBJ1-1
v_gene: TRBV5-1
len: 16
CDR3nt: TGCGCCAGCAGCTTGGTAGGGGGACAGGGTGACACTGAAGCTTTCTTT
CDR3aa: CASSLVGGQGDTEAFF

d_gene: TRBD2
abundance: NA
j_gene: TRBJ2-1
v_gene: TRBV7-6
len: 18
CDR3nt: TGTGCCAGCAGCCCCCCGCCCCCGACTAGCGGGAGGTCCAATGAGCAGTTCTTC
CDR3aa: CASSPPPPTSGRSNEQFF

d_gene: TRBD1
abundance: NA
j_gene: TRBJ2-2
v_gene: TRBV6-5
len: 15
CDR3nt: TGTGCCAGCAAAGGACAGGGGGCAGACACCGGGGAGCTGTTTTTT
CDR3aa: CASKGQGADTGELFF

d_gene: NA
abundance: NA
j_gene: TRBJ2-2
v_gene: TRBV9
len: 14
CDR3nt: TGTGCCAGCAGCCCGTCGGTAGGGGCCGGGGAGCTGTTTTTT
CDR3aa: CASSPSVGAGELFF

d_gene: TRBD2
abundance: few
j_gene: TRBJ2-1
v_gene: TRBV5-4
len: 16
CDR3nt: TGTGCCAGCAGCTTCCTAGCGGGGACCCCCTACAATGAGCAGTTCTTC
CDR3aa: CASSFLAGTPYNEQFF

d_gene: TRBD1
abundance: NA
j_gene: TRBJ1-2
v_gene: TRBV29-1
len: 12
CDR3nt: TGCAGCGTTGAAACGAGGGGGCTTGGCTACACCTTC
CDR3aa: CSVETRGLGYTF

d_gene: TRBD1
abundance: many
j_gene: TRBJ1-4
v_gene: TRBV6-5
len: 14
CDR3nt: TGTGCCAGCAGGACGCCGGGACAGGGGGGTAGACTGTTTTTT
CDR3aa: CASRTPGQGGRLFF

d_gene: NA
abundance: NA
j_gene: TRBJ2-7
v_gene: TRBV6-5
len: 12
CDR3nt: TGTGCCAGCAGCCGGTCGCCCTACGAGCAGTACTTC
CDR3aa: CASSRSPYEQYF